These 27 T cell receptor beta chains came from one sample sequenced in a study of T cells in Graves' hyperthyroidism and ophthalmopathy. Authors of the study amplified TCR beta CDR3 regions from RNA transcripts. TCR CDR3 underwent first-round RT-PCR with the HTBI primer set. TCRdb ran MiXCR on the multiplex PCR reads and lists one entry per CDR3 protein. The sample contains around 350,000 distinct CDR3 sequences, about 15% of which appear only once. The sample taken for sequencing was blood. The source of these receptors is a woman under 30 with Graves' hyperthyroidism that later progressed to Graves' ophthalmopathy.

The V call is TRBV5-1, the J call TRBJ2-6; weak D call: TRBD1 (6 bases). V gave up 6 bases and J gave up 0 bases, with 13 bases separating them. Looked up from germline, CDR1 is SGHRS and CDR2 is YFSETQ. The length of the CDR3 is 16 residues. The CDR3 reads CASTLKGVSGANVLTF. The DNA of the CDR3 is TGCGCCAGCACCTTAAAGGGGGTCTCTGGGGCCAACGTCCTGACTTTC.

This clonotype has more than one count but fewer than ten. This chain links TRBV4-2 with TRBJ2-7; D is unresolved. Trimming took 0 bases from V and 7 from J, leaving 13 bases between them. Germline CDR1 reads LGHNA; CDR2 reads YNFKEQ. The CDR3 is made up of 14 amino acids. CDR3 region: CASSQEARAWEQYF. DNA for the CDR3: TGTGCCAGCAGCCAAGAGGCGAGAGCGTGGGAGCAGTACTTC.

The chain joins TRBV27 to TRBJ2-1, with 8 bases that match TRBD2. The germline gives CDR1 MNHEY, CDR2 SMNVEV (reference sequence). J gave up 1 base and V 5 bases, and 7 bases lay outside the gene matches. The CDR3 loop spans 16 amino acids. The CDR3: CASSMVAGPSYNEQFF. The CDR3 DNA reads TGTGCCAGCAGTATGGTAGCGGGACCGTCCTACAATGAGCAGTTCTTC.

This clonotype occurred many times. The rearrangement uses TRBV2 and TRBJ1-2, with 8 bases aligning to TRBD1. J was trimmed by 2 bases and V by 6 bases; bases with no gene match: 14. Germline CDR1 SNHLY, CDR2 FYNNEI. This CDR3 comprises 17 residues. In nucleotides, the CDR3 is TGTGCCAGCAGGAAGGGGTATGTGGGGACAGGCAACTATGGCTACACCTTC. Amino acids: CASRKGYVGTGNYGYTF.

This clonotype has only a few counts. CDR3 nucleotide sequence: TGTGCCAGCAGGTCCGGGACTTCGAATCAGCCCCAGCATTTT. Protein product: CASRSGTSNQPQHF. The J gene is TRBJ1-5, the V gene TRBV6-1; D might be TRBD1 (5 bases). The germline V gene has CDR1 MNHNS and CDR2 SASEGT. V lost 6 bases to trimming and J lost 4 bases, with 13 bases between them. The CDR3 has 14 residues.

About this clonotype: A read error may account for a junction end that differs from germline. This chain uses TRBV10-3 with TRBJ2-3; the match to TRBD1 covers 11 bases. This CDR3 has 18 amino acids. Germline CDR1 and CDR2: ENHRY and SYGVKD. The DNA for the CDR3 is TGTGCCAGCAGTTTCTACCCTCCCGGGACAGGGGGGACAGATACGCAGTATTTT. This codes for CASSFYPPGTGGTDTQYF.

This clonotype has a count of ten or more. This chain joins TRBV12-3 or TRBV12-4 and TRBJ2-7, with D hard to call. The length of the CDR3 is 14 residues. V gave up 4 bases and J gave up 2 bases, with 12 bases separating them. In nucleotides, the CDR3 is TGTGCCAGCAGTTCCCCGGCAGGCCCCTACGAGCAGTACTTC. Its translation is CASSSPAGPYEQYF.

This clonotype came up many times. This chain connects TRBV12-3 or TRBV12-4 to TRBJ1-5; D is undetermined. Trimming took off 1 base at V and 1 base at J, with 5 bases between the two ends. CDR3 length: 14 amino acids. This CDR3 is CASSLGWSNQPQHF. CDR3 bases: TGTGCCAGCAGTTTAGGTTGGAGCAATCAGCCCCAGCATTTT.

This clonotype was seen more than once but under ten times. The CDR3 region has the DNA TGTGCCTGGAGTGAGGAGGGGGCGCCTAGCAATCAGCCCCAGCATTTT. This codes for CAWSEEGAPSNQPQHF. V usage is TRBV30 and J usage is TRBJ1-5, with 7 bases matching TRBD1. V lost 1 base, J lost 0 bases, and 6 bases stayed unmatched. CDR3 length: 16 residues. Germline V CDR1 and CDR2: GTSNPN, SVGIG (reference sequence).

The table lists this clonotype with many counts. The chain links TRBV27 to TRBJ1-2, with TRBD1 matching 9 bases. Unmatched junction bases numbered 7, after V lost 6 bases and J lost 8 bases. The CDR3 consists of 13 residues. Germline loops: CDR1 MNHEY, CDR2 SMNVEV (reference sequence). The CDR3 DNA is TGTGCCAGCAGGCTACAGGGGGCGCCGGGCTACACCTTC. Translated, it gives CASRLQGAPGYTF.

V is TRBV12-3 or TRBV12-4 and J is TRBJ1-1; 9 bases match TRBD1. The CDR3 extends over 19 amino acids. The V gene end was trimmed by 6 bases and the J gene end by 5 bases; junction bases not matched to a gene: 22. The CDR3 loop reads CASSPLPGQGSMGGTEAFF. The CDR3 DNA sequence: TGTGCCAGCAGCCCCCTCCCGGGACAGGGTTCCATGGGAGGTACTGAAGCTTTCTTT.

V gene TRBV6-2 or TRBV6-3 combines with J gene TRBJ1-1, with TRBD1 as a possible D gene (6 bases). CDR3 size: 14 residues. Germline CDR1 MNHEY, CDR2 SVGEGT. Trimming pared 7 bases from V and 7 bases from J, leaving 19 bases between. The CDR3 region is CASTPAGGGHEAFF. The CDR3 DNA is TGTGCCAGCACTCCCGCCGGGGGGGGACATGAAGCTTTCTTT.

This rearrangement joins TRBV14 to TRBJ2-5; D unclear. V was trimmed by 2 bases and J by 5 bases, leaving 6 bases between them. The CDR3 covers 12 residues. Germline CDR1 reads SGHDN; CDR2 reads FVKESK. The CDR3, as DNA: TGTGCCAGCAGCCAATCCAGGGAGACCCAGTACTTC. Its translation is CASSQSRETQYF. The complete variable domain, with remaining parts taken from reference TRBV14 and TRBJ2-5, reads EAGVTQFPSHSVIEKGQTVTLRCDPISGHDNLYWYRRVMGKEIKFLLHFVKESKQDESGMPNNRFLAERTGGTYSTLKVQPAELEDSGVYFCASSQSRETQYFGPGTRLLVL.

This clonotype has a count of ten or more. CDR3 protein: CASRSAGDYGYTF. The CDR3 DNA reads TGTGCCAGCCGGTCCGCAGGGGACTATGGCTACACCTTC. V and J are TRBV6-1 and TRBJ1-2, with a possible D match to TRBD1 (6 bases). CDR3 length: 13 amino acids. Trimming removed 8 bases at V and 3 bases at J, with 13 bases between. Germline CDR1 and CDR2: MNHNS and SASEGT.

This clonotype was seen ten or more times. The chain joins TRBV20-1 to TRBJ2-7; 9 bases are a match to TRBD1. The CDR3 extends over 15 amino acids. Germline CDR1 DFQATT, CDR2 SNEGSKA (reference sequence). The J segment lost 4 bases and the V segment lost 1 base, leaving 8 bases of the junction unmatched. The chain's CDR3 is CSARGRDREPYEQYF. The CDR3 region has the DNA TGCAGTGCTAGAGGCCGGGACAGGGAACCTTACGAGCAGTACTTC.

There are many counts of this clonotype. The chain couples TRBV7-9 to TRBJ2-5; 7 bases fit TRBD1. CDR1 and CDR2 (germline): SEHNR, FQNEAQ (reference sequence). This CDR3 has 15 amino acids. The junction had 8 bases not matched to a gene; V was cut back by 4 bases and J by 3 bases. DNA of the CDR3: TGTGCCAGCAGCTCCGCCCCCAGGGGGAAAGAGACCCAGTACTTC. This gives the protein CASSSAPRGKETQYF.

This clonotype was seen just once. The chain couples TRBV4-1 to TRBJ2-7, with D tentatively TRBD2 (7 bases). Per the germline V gene, CDR1 is MGHRA and CDR2 is YSYEKL. The CDR3 loop spans 15 amino acids. The V end lost 0 bases, the J end lost 1 base, and 10 bases lay between the germline ends. In DNA, the CDR3 is TGCGCCAGCAGCCAAGAAGGGGGGGGATCCTACGAGCAGTACTTC. It specifies CASSQEGGGSYEQYF.

This clonotype appeared once. A much larger clone lies one base from this, so it may be a read error. The chain joins TRBV6-2 or TRBV6-3 to TRBJ1-5; 8 nucleotides agree with TRBD1. J lost 2 bases, V lost 5 bases, and 5 bases had no gene match. The CDR3 sequence is 15 residues long. Germline CDR1 is MNHEY and CDR2 is SVGEGT. Here the CDR3 reads CASSHDRGGNQPQHF. The CDR3 nucleotides read TGTGCCAGCAGTCACGACAGGGGAGGCAATCAGCCCCAGCATTTT.

This clonotype was detected only a few times. This sequence joins TRBV20-1 and TRBJ2-5, with D hard to call. V lost 6 bases and J 0 bases, leaving 11 bases between the germline ends. Germline V gene lookup returns CDR1 DFQATT and CDR2 SNEGSKA (reference sequence). CDR3 length: 13 amino acids. As DNA, the CDR3 is TGCAGTGCCACAGTCACGTACCAAGAGACCCAGTACTTC. This encodes CSATVTYQETQYF.

V gene TRBV12-3 or TRBV12-4 combines with J gene TRBJ1-1, with D perhaps matching TRBD1 (5 bases). This CDR3 is built from 22 residues. Trimming removed 0 bases at V and 2 bases at J, with 31 bases between. The CDR3 is CASSLASRLNGHSEGLNTEAFF. CDR3 sequence (DNA): TGTGCCAGCAGTTTAGCGAGCAGGCTAAACGGCCACAGTGAGGGGTTAAACACTGAAGCTTTCTTT.

This clonotype was observed at least ten times. V usage is TRBV7-2 and J usage is TRBJ2-7; D is tentatively TRBD1 or TRBD2 (5 bases each). This CDR3 contains 13 residues. CDR1 SGHTA and CDR2 FQGNSA come from the germline V gene. V shed 7 bases and J shed 5 bases, with 15 bases lying between them. CDR3 residues: CASTRVTGHEQYF. CDR3 nucleotide sequence: TGTGCCAGCACCAGGGTGACGGGACACGAGCAGTACTTC.

This clonotype has ten or more counts. This chain links TRBV20-1 with TRBJ2-5; possibly TRBD1 for D (6 bases). Germline values: CDR1 DFQATT, CDR2 SNEGSKA (reference sequence). Trimming left V 3 bases short and J 1 base short, with 12 bases between. The CDR3 sequence is 14 residues long. The CDR3: CSASRRTAQETQYF. CDR3 bases: TGCAGTGCTAGCAGAAGGACAGCCCAAGAGACCCAGTACTTC.

This clonotype was counted ten times or more. The chain recombines TRBV18 with TRBJ2-5; 10 nucleotides align to TRBD1. The CDR3 length is 14 residues. J was trimmed by 5 bases and V by 6 bases; bases with no gene match: 6. Germline CDR1 KGHSH, CDR2 LQKENI. CDR3 region: CASSRTGGQETQYF. The CDR3, as DNA: TGTGCCAGCTCGCGGACAGGGGGGCAGGAGACCCAGTACTTC.

At least ten counts were recorded for this clonotype. The chain uses TRBV5-1 and TRBJ2-1; the match to TRBD2 covers 9 bases. There are 14 residues in the CDR3. Germline trimming cut 5 bases from V and 5 bases from J; bases unmatched to any gene: 5. CDR1 is SGHRS, CDR2 YFSETQ, per germline. As DNA, the CDR3 is TGCGCCAGCAGTAGAAGGACTAGCGACAATGAGCAGTTCTTC. This encodes CASSRRTSDNEQFF.

J is TRBJ1-3 and V is TRBV4-3; D remains ambiguous. CDR1 is LGHNA, CDR2 YSLEER, per germline. Trimming cost V 0 bases and J 2 bases, with 17 bases left between them. The CDR3 sequence is 18 residues long. The CDR3 reads CASSQDEGRSNAGNTIYF. The CDR3 nucleotides are TGCGCCAGCAGCCAAGATGAAGGCAGAAGTAACGCTGGAAACACCATATATTTT.

This clonotype was recorded many times. The chain uses TRBV12-3 or TRBV12-4 and TRBJ2-3; tentative D call: TRBD1 (5 bases). With 5 bases removed from V and 6 bases from J, the gap between germline ends came to 21 bases. The CDR3 is made up of 16 amino acids. The CDR3 DNA reads TGTGCCAGCAGTGCCCTAGAAAAGGGGCTTAGGGATACGCAGTATTTT. It encodes CASSALEKGLRDTQYF.

The J gene is TRBJ2-2, the V gene TRBV5-1; TRBD1 is a possible D gene (6 bases). The CDR3 consists of 15 residues. V lost 4 bases and J 0 bases, leaving 10 bases between the germline ends. Germline values: CDR1 SGHRS, CDR2 YFSETQ. CDR3 residues: CASSKDRPNTGELFF. The CDR3, as DNA: TGCGCCAGCAGCAAGGACAGACCGAACACCGGGGAGCTGTTTTTT.